This is a list of T cell receptor beta chains from one sample in a study of blood T cells in healthy people across ages. TCRdb re-derived calls from the 5' RACE reads in MiXCR, one entry per CDR3 protein. The data show 850,000 to 1,300,000 distinct CDR3 sequences, less than 50% seen once. Material for sequencing was blood. Source of these receptors: a woman in her fifties or sixties in good health. CDR3s include the opening cysteine and the closing phenylalanine or tryptophan. D genes are given only for firm matches. Size is stated for part of the rows, as once, few or many counts, or as a class when the clone is expanded.

d_call	v_call	clone_size	j_call	cdr3_nt	cdr3_aa
-	TRBV28	-	TRBJ2-7	TGTGCCAGCAGTTTGAGGACTCCCCGATACGAGCAGTACTTC	CASSLRTPRYEQYF
TRBD2	TRBV29-1	-	TRBJ2-3	TGCAGCGTTGGGGGGAACCGACTAGCGGGGACCACAGGTACGCAGTATTTT	CSVGGNRLAGTTGTQYF
TRBD1	TRBV7-3	-	TRBJ2-1	TGTGCCAGCAGCTTAATTTCGGGACAGGAGGTCAATGAGCAGTTCTTC	CASSLISGQEVNEQFF
-	TRBV5-1	many	TRBJ2-5	TGCGCCAGCAGCTTGGAGAGCGAGACCCAGTACTTC	CASSLESETQYF
TRBD1	TRBV27	few	TRBJ2-7	TGTGCCAGCAGCCCAGGGGGCGGTCCGTACTACGAGCAGTACTTC	CASSPGGGPYYEQYF
TRBD2	TRBV20-1	many	TRBJ2-1	TGCAGTGCTTGGGGGACTAGCGGGCACAATGAGCAGTTCTTC	CSAWGTSGHNEQFF
-	TRBV5-1	-	TRBJ1-1	TGCGCCAGCAGCTTGGCGGCGGGTTCCGACACTGAAGCTTTCTTT	CASSLAAGSDTEAFF
TRBD1	TRBV29-1	-	TRBJ1-2	TGCAGCGTTTATTCGGACAGGGGTGACACCTTC	CSVYSDRGDTF
TRBD2	TRBV6-6	few	TRBJ2-7	TGTGCCAGCAGTTACCCAGCGGGAGGCTGGGAGCAGTACTTC	CASSYPAGGWEQYF
-	TRBV5-1	-	TRBJ2-5	TGCGCTAGCAGTCAGTCAGGGGATGCCCAGTACTTC	CASSQSGDAQYF
-	TRBV5-1	few	TRBJ1-1	TGCGCCAGCAGCTGGGGTTGGGACCCCCTGAACACTGAAGCTTTCTTT	CASSWGWDPLNTEAFF
-	TRBV10-3	-	TRBJ2-3	TGTGCCATCAGGGAGCCAAGTGTCACAGATACGCAGTATTTT	CAIREPSVTDTQYF
TRBD1	TRBV2	few	TRBJ1-2	TGTGCCAGCAGTTTCCAGGGGGCGGAGGGCTACACCTTC	CASSFQGAEGYTF
-	TRBV9	few	TRBJ2-1	TGTGCCAGCAGCGTAGCTAAGCAGGGGACCTACAATGAGCAGTTCTTC	CASSVAKQGTYNEQFF